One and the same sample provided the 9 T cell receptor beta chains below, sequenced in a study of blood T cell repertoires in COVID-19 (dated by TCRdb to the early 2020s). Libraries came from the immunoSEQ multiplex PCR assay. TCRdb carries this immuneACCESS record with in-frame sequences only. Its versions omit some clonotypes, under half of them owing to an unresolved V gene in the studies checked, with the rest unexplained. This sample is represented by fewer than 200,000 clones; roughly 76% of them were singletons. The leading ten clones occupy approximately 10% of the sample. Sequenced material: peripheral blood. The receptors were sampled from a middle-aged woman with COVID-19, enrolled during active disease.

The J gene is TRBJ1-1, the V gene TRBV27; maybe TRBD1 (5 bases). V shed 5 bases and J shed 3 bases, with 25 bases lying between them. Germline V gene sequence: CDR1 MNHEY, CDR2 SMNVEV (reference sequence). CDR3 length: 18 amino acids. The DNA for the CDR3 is TGTGCCAGCAGTCCACGGCGATTCTCCAGGGTTGAGGACACTGAAGCTTTCTTT. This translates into CASSPRRFSRVEDTEAFF.

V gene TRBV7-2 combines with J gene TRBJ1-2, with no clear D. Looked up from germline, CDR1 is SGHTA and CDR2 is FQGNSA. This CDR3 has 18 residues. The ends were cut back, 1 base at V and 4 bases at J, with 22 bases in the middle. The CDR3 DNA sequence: TGTGCCAGCAGCTTAGGGACTTGGGCCAACCAAGGTATCTATGGCTACACCTTC. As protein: CASSLGTWANQGIYGYTF.

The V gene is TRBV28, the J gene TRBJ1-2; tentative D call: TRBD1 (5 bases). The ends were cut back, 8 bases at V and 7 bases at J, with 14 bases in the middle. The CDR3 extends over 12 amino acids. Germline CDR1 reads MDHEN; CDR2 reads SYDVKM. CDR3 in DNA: TGTGCCAGCGGACATCCGAGAGGTGGCTACACCTTC. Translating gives CASGHPRGGYTF.

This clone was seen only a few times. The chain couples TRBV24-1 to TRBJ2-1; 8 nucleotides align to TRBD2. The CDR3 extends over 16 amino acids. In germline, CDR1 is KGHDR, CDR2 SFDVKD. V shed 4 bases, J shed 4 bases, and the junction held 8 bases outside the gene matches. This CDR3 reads CATSDPTSGNYNEQFF. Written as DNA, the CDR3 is TGTGCCACCAGTGACCCCACTAGCGGCAATTACAATGAGCAGTTCTTC.

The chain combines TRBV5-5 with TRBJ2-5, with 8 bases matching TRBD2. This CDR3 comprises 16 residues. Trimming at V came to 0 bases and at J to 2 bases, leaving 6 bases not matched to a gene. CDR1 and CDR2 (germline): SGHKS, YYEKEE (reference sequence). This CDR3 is CASSLGAGGGQETQYF. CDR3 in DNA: TGTGCCAGCAGCTTGGGTGCGGGAGGAGGACAAGAGACCCAGTACTTC.

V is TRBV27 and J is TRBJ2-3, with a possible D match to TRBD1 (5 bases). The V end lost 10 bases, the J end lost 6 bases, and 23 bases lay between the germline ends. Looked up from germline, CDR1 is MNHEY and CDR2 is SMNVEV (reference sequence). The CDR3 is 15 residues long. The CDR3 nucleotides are TGTGCCATACGACGAACGACAGCACAGCCGGATACGCAGTATTTT. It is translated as CAIRRTTAQPDTQYF.

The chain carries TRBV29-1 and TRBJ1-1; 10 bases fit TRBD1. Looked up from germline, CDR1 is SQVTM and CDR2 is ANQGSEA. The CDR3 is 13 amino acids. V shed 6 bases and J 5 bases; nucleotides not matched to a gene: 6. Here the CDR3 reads CSVGQGVGTEAFF. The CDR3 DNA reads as TGCAGCGTCGGACAGGGGGTAGGAACTGAAGCTTTCTTT.

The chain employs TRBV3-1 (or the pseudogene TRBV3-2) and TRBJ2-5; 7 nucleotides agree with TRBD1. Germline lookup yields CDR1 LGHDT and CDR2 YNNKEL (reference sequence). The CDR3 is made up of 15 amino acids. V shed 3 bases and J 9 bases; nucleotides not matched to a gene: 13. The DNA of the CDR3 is TGTGCCAGCAGCCAGGGGACAGCTGGGGTCGGGGCCCAGTACTTC. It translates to CASSQGTAGVGAQYF.

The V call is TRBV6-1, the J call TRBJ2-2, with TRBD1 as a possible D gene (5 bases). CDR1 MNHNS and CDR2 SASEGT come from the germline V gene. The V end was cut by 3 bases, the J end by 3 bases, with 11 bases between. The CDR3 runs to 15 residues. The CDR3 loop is CASSEDGHYTGELFF. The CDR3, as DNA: TGTGCCAGCAGTGAGGACGGACACTACACCGGGGAGCTGTTTTTT.